This entry lists 10 T cell receptor beta chains sequenced from one sample in a study of beta chain features in type 1 diabetes. What was sequenced were expressed TCRB transcripts, since all of the isolated RNA had been reverse transcribed. Method: immunoSEQ multiplex PCR; TCRdb's copy keeps in-frame clones and lacks some. The repertoire has some 47,000 clones, roughly 40% of them found once; the top ten carry 0.1% to 0.15%. These receptors have no identified antigens. General study points: TCRB CDR3s from Type 1 diabetes patients were moderately but significantly shorter in all four CD4+ subsets.

Material: stem cell memory CD4+ T cells from blood. The receptors here all came from a man aged 25-45 years with type 1 diabetes.

The chain recombines TRBV5-1 with TRBJ1-1; D ambiguous. The germline V gene encodes CDR1 SGHRS and CDR2 YFSETQ. Trimming took 4 bases from V and 0 from J, leaving 10 bases between them. The CDR3 has 14 residues. CDR3 region: CASSGASMNTEAFF. The CDR3 DNA reads TGCGCCAGCAGCGGTGCGAGCATGAACACTGAAGCTTTCTTT.

The chain couples TRBV7-2 to TRBJ1-2, with 10 bases lining up with TRBD1. Germline CDR1 and CDR2: SGHTA and FQGNSA. After removal of 8 bases from V and 8 bases from J, the junction contained 11 bases not matched to a gene. This CDR3 spans 14 amino acids. As DNA, the CDR3 is TGTGCCAGCCAATTGGACAGGGGGGAGATGGGCTACACCTTC. Translating gives CASQLDRGEMGYTF. Full variable domain (outside the CDR3, taken from reference TRBV7-2 and TRBJ1-2): GAGVSQSPSNKVTEKGKDVELRCDPISGHTALYWYRQSLGQGLEFLIYFQGNSAPDKSGLPSDRFSAERTGGSVSTLTIQRTQQEDSAVYLCASQLDRGEMGYTFGSGTRLTVV.

There are a few counts of this clone. The chain carries TRBV7-2 and TRBJ1-1, with D unresolved. The CDR3 totals 14 residues. V was shortened by 1 base and J by 5 bases, with 11 bases between the two germline ends. Germline CDR1 reads SGHTA; CDR2 reads FQGNSA. CDR3 sequence (DNA): TGTGCCAGCAGCTTAGACTCCCGCGGTACTGAAGCTTTCTTT. Its protein is CASSLDSRGTEAFF.

In its sample, this clone was seen a few times. This rearrangement joins TRBV6-1 to TRBJ1-2, with no clear D. The germline CDR1 and CDR2 sequences are MNHNS and SASEGT. The V gene lost 3 bases and the J gene lost 7 bases, with 15 bases spanning the gap. The CDR3 has 14 residues. The CDR3 here is CASSEVGGTAGYTF. The CDR3, as DNA: TGTGCCAGCAGTGAGGTCGGCGGTACGGCTGGCTACACCTTC.

This clone was detected only a few times. The chain carries TRBV10-3 and TRBJ2-7, with D uncertain. Trimming shortened V by 0 bases and J by 2 bases, and 8 bases separated the two germline ends. Germline CDR1 and CDR2: ENHRY and SYGVKD. The CDR3 has 14 residues. CDR3 bases: TGTGCCATCAGTGAGTCGGTAGTCACCTACGAGCAGTACTTC. Translated: CAISESVVTYEQYF.

V and J are TRBV7-2 and TRBJ2-7; 7 bases line up with TRBD2. The CDR3 consists of 15 residues. Germline CDR1 reads SGHTA; CDR2 reads FQGNSA. V lost 2 bases to trimming and J lost 4 bases; unmatched junction nucleotides: 8. The CDR3, as DNA: TGTGCCAGCAGCTTATCAGCTAGCGGCCGTTACGAGCAGTACTTC. This gives the protein CASSLSASGRYEQYF.

The genes are TRBV28 and TRBJ2-7, with 10 bases lining up with TRBD2. CDR1 is MDHEN, CDR2 SYDVKM, per germline. With 5 bases clipped from V and 1 base from J, the junction kept 11 bases outside the gene matches. This CDR3 contains 17 residues. In DNA, the CDR3 is TGTGCCAGCAGTCCATGGCCCCTAGCGGGAGTATCCTACGAGCAGTACTTC. This translates into CASSPWPLAGVSYEQYF.

This clone was seen a few times. The chain is built from TRBV21-1 and TRBJ2-7; the table names TRBD2, a call not compared with the DNA. TRBV21-1 is a documented pseudogene. The CDR3 covers 15 residues. The CDR3 protein is CAGLRALPKGYEQYF. The CDR3, as DNA: TGTGCCGGACTCCGGGCCCTCCCTAAGGGCTACGAGCAGTACTTC.

Only a few counts were recorded for this clone. The chain couples TRBV7-9 to TRBJ1-5, with 8 bases identical to TRBD1. With V trimmed by 5 bases and J by 0 bases, 6 bases remained unmatched. The CDR3 covers 16 residues. Germline lookup yields CDR1 SEHNR and CDR2 FQNEAQ (reference sequence). The CDR3 DNA follows: TGTGCCAGCAGCGCGTCAGGGGGCATTAGCAATCAGCCCCAGCATTTT. Translation gives CASSASGGISNQPQHF. The entire variable domain, with the rest obtained from reference TRBV7-9 and TRBJ1-5, is as follows: DTGVSQNPRHKITKRGQNVTFRCDPISEHNRLYWYRQTLGQGPEFLTYFQNEAQLEKSRLLSDRFSAERPKGSFSTLEIQRTEQGDSAMYLCASSASGGISNQPQHFGDGTRLSIL.

The chain uses TRBV29-1 and TRBJ1-5, with no clear D. CDR1 is SQVTM, CDR2 ANQGSEA, per germline. The CDR3 has 12 amino acids. V was cut by 6 bases and J by 1 base, with 7 bases left in between. The chain's CDR3 is CSVQMSNQPQHF. CDR3 DNA sequence: TGCAGCGTCCAGATGAGCAATCAGCCCCAGCATTTT. The complete variable domain, with remaining parts taken from reference TRBV29-1 and TRBJ1-5, reads SAVISQKPSRDICQRGTSLTIQCQVDSQVTMMFWYRQQPGQSLTLIATANQGSEATYESGFVIDKFPISRPNLTFSTLTVSNMSPEDSSIYLCSVQMSNQPQHFGDGTRLSIL.